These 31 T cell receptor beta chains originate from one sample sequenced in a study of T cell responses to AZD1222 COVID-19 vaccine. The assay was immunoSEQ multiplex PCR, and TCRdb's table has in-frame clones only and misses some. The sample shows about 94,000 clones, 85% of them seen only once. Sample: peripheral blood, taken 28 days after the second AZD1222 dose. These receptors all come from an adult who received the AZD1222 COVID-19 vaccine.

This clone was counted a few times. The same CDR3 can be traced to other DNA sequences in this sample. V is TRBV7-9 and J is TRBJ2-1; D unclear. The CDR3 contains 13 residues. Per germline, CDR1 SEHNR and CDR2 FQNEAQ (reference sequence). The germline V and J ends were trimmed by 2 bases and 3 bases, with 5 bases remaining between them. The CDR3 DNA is TGTGCCAGCAGCTTAAGCAGCTACAATGAGCAGTTCTTC. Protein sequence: CASSLSSYNEQFF.

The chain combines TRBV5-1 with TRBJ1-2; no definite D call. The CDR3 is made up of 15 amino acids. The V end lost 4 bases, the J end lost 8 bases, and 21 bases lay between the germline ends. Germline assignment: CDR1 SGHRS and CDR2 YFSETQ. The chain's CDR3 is CASSTHTGSPGGYTF. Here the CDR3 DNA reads TGCGCCAGCAGCACCCACACCGGTTCCCCGGGAGGCTACACCTTC.

CDR3 nucleotide sequence: TGTGCCAGCAAAGAACAGCCGAACACTGAAGCTTTCTTT. This encodes CASKEQPNTEAFF. J is TRBJ1-1 and V is TRBV9; no definite D call. The germline gives CDR1 SGDLS, CDR2 YYNGEE. V was pared by 6 bases and J by 1 base, with 10 bases between. The CDR3 runs to 13 residues.

In nucleotides, the CDR3 is TGTGCCACCAGAGAGGGCCGGTACAATGAGCAGTTCTTC. This encodes CATREGRYNEQFF. The chain has TRBV24-1 and TRBJ2-1, with D possibly being TRBD2 (5 bases). CDR1 is KGHDR, CDR2 SFDVKD, per germline. Trimming removed 7 bases from V and 4 bases from J, with 10 bases in between. This CDR3 region has 13 residues.

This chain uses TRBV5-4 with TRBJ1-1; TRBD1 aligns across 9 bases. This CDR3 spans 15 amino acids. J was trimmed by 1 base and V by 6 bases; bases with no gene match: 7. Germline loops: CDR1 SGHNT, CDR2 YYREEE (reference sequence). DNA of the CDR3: TGTGCCAGCAAGGGACAGGGACAAAGGAACACTGAAGCTTTCTTT. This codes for CASKGQGQRNTEAFF.

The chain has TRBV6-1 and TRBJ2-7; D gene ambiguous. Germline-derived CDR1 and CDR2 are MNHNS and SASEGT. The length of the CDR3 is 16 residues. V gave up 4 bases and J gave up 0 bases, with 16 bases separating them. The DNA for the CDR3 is TGTGCCAGCAGTGGTCCCAATAGGGTCGGCTCCTACGAGCAGTACTTC. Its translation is CASSGPNRVGSYEQYF.

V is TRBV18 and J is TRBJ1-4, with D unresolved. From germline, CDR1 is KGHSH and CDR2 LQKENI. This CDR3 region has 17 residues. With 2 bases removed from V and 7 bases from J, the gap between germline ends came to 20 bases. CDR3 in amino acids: CASSPKTLGGSIEKLFF. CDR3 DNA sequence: TGTGCCAGCTCACCAAAGACGTTGGGAGGGTCAATTGAAAAACTGTTTTTT.

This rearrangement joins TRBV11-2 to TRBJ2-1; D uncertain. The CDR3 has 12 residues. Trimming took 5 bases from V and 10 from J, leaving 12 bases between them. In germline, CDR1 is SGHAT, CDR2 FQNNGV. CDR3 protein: CASSRYSFEQFF. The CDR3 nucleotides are TGTGCCAGCAGCCGTTACAGTTTCGAGCAGTTCTTC.

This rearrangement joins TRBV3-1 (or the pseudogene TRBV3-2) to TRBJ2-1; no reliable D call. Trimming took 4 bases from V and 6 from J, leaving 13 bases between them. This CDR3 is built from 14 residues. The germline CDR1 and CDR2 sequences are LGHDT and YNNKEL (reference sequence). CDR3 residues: CASSRNGAVNEQFF. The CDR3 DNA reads TGTGCCAGCAGCCGCAACGGAGCTGTCAATGAGCAGTTCTTC.

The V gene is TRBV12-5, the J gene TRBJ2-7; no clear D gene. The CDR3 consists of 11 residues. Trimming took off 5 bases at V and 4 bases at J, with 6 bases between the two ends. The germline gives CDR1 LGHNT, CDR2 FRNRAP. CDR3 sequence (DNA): TGTGCTAGTGGTATCTTGTACGAGCAGTACTTC. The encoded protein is CASGILYEQYF. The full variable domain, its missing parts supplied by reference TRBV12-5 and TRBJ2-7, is DARVTQTPRHKVTEMGQEVTMRCQPILGHNTVFWYRQTMMQGLELLAYFRNRAPLDDSGMPKDRFSAEMPDATLATLKIQPSEPRDSAVYFCASGILYEQYFGPGTRLTVT.

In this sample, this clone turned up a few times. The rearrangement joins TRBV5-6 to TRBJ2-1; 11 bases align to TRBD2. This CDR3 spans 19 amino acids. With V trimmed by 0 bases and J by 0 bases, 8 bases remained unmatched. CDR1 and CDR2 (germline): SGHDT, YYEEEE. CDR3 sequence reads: CASSLAKGLAASSYNEQFF. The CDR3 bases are TGTGCCAGCAGCTTGGCGAAGGGACTAGCGGCGAGCTCCTACAATGAGCAGTTCTTC.

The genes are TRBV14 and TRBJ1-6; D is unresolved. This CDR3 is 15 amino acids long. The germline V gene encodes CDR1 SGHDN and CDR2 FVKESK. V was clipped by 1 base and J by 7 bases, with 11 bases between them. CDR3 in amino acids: CASSQGRGKNSPLHF. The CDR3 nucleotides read TGTGCCAGCAGCCAAGGCCGGGGAAAGAATTCACCCCTCCACTTT.

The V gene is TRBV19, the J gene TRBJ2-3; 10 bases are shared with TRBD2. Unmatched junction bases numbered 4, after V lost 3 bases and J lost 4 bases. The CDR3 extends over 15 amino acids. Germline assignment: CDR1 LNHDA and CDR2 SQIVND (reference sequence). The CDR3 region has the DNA TGTGCCAGTAGTATGAGCGGGAGGGCCTCAGATACGCAGTATTTT. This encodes CASSMSGRASDTQYF.

In DNA, the CDR3 is TGCAGCGTTCAGACAGGTCCGGATACGCAGTATTTT. Its translation is CSVQTGPDTQYF. The chain is built from TRBV29-1 and TRBJ2-3, with D possibly being TRBD1 (6 bases). CDR3 length: 12 residues. Between the trimmed V and J ends, which lost 5 bases and 6 bases, there was a span of 12 bases. Per the germline V gene, CDR1 is SQVTM and CDR2 is ANQGSEA.

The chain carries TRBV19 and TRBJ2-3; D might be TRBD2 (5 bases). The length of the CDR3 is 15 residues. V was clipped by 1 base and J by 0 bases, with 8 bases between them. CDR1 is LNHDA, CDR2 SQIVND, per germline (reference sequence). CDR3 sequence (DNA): TGTGCCAGTAGTATAGGGAGCGGAAGCACAGATACGCAGTATTTT. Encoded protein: CASSIGSGSTDTQYF.

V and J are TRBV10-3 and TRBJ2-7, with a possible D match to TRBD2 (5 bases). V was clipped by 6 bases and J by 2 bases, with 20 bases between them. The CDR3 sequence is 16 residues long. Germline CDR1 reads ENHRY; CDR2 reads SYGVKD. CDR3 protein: CAISRGGLAATYEQYF. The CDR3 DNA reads TGTGCCATCAGCCGGGGTGGCCTAGCTGCAACCTACGAGCAGTACTTC.

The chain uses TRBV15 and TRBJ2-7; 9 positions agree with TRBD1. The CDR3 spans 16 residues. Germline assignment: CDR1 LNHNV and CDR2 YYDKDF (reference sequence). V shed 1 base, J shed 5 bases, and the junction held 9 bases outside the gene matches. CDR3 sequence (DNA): TGTGCCACCAGCAGAGGGAGGGGGACAGGGATCGACGAGCAGTACTTC. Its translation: CATSRGRGTGIDEQYF.

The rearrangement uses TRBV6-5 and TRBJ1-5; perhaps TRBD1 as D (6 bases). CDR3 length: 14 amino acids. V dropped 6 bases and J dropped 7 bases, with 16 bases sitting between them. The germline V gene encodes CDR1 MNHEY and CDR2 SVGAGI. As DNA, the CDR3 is TGTGCCAGCAGGACAGGCCAGGAGGACCAGCCCCAGCATTTT. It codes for CASRTGQEDQPQHF.

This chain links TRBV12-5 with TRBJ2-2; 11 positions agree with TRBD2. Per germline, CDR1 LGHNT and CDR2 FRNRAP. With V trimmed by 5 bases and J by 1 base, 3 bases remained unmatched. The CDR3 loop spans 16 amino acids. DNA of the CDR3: TGTGCTAGTGGTACGGGACTAGCGGTGAACACCGGGGAGCTGTTTTTT. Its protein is CASGTGLAVNTGELFF.

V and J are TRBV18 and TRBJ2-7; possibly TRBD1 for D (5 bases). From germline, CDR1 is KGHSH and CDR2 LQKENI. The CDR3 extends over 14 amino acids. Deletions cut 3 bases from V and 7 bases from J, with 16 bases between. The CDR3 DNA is TGTGCCAGCTCACCCCGGCAGGGTGAGGAAGAGCAGTACTTC. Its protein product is CASSPRQGEEEQYF.

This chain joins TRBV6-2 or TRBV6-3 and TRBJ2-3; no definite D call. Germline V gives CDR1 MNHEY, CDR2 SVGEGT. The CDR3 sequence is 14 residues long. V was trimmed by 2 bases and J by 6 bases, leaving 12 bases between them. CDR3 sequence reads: CASSYVLGRDTQYF. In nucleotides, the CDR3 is TGTGCCAGCAGTTACGTGTTAGGAAGGGATACGCAGTATTTT.

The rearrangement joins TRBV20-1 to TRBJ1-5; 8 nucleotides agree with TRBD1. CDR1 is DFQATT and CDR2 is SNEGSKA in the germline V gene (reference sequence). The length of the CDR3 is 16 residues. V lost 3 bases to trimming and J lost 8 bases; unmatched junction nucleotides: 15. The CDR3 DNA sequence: TGCAGTGCTAGTTTCAGCGACAGGGGATTATTGGAGCCCCAGCATTTT. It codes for CSASFSDRGLLEPQHF.

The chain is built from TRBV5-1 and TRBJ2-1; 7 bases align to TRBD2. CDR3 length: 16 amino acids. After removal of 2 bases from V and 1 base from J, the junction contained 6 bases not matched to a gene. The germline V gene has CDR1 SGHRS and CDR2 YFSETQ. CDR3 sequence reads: CASSLRGEGSYNEQFF. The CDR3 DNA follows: TGCGCCAGCAGCTTACGGGGGGAGGGGTCCTACAATGAGCAGTTCTTC.

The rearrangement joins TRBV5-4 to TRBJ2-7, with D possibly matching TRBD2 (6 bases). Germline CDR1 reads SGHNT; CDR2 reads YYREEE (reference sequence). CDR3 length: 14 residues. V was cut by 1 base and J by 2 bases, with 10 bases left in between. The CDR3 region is CASSLSLAAYEQYF. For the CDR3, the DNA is TGTGCCAGCAGCTTGTCACTAGCAGCCTACGAGCAGTACTTC.

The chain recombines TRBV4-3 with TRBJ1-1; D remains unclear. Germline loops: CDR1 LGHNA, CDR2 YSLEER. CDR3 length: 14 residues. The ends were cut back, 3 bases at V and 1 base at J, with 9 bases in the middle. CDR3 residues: CASSQGDGNTEAFF. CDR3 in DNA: TGCGCCAGCAGCCAGGGCGACGGGAACACTGAAGCTTTCTTT.

CDR3 sequence: CASRPGGYGYTF. CDR3 nucleotides: TGTGCCAGCAGACCAGGGGGATATGGCTACACCTTC. The chain has TRBV28 and TRBJ1-2, with 7 bases lining up with TRBD1. The CDR3 consists of 12 residues. The J segment lost 5 bases and the V segment lost 6 bases, leaving 3 bases of the junction unmatched. Germline V gene data show CDR1 as MDHEN and CDR2 as SYDVKM.

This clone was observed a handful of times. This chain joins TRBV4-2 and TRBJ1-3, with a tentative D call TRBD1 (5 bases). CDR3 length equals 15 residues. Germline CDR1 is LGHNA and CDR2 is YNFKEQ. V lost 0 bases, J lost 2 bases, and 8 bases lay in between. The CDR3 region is CASSQDRDPGNTIYF. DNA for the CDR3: TGTGCCAGCAGCCAAGACAGGGATCCTGGAAACACCATATATTTT.

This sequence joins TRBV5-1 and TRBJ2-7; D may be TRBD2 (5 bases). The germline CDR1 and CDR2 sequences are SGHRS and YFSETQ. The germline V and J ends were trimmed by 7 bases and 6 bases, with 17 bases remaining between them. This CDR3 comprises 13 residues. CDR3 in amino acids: CASGHTRDGEQYF. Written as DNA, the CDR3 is TGCGCCAGCGGTCATACTAGAGATGGCGAGCAGTACTTC.

The DNA for the CDR3 is TGTGCCAGCAGCTTAGCCCGCAGGGGCGGCTACACCTTC. Translation: CASSLARRGGYTF. The chain couples TRBV7-2 to TRBJ1-2, with D possibly matching TRBD1 (6 bases). The CDR3 sequence is 13 residues long. Germline CDR1 and CDR2: SGHTA and FQGNSA. V was cut by 0 bases and J by 8 bases, with 10 bases left in between.

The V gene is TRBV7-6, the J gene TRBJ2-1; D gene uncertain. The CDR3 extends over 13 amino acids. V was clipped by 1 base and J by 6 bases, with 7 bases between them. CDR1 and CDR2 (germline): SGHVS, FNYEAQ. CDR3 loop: CASSLVNLNEQFF. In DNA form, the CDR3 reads TGTGCCAGCAGCTTAGTAAATCTCAATGAGCAGTTCTTC.

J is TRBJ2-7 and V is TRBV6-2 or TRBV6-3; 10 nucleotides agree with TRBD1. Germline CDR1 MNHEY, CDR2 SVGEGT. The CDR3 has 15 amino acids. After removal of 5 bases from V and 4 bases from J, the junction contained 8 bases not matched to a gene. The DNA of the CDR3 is TGTGCCAGCAGTCCCCGGACAGGGGGGAGGTACGAGCAGTACTTC. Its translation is CASSPRTGGRYEQYF.